This T cell receptor (beta chain) was captured in a study of persistence of HIV-infected CD4 T cells (dated by TCRdb to 2018 to 2021). Broadly, across the study: The median time the participants had spent on suppressive ART was less than 9 years. CMV- and HIV-1 Gag-responding CD4+ T cells were isolated from ART-treated individuals so that antigen-driven clonal expansion of HIV-1-infected cells could be examined. Proviral sequencing was used to assess clonality among infected cells, whereas TCRbeta sequencing gauged the clonality of all cells within each sorted population. The TCR cluster analysis across participants included roughly 8 participants for CMV and roughly seven participants for Gag. Peripheral blood samples of up to about 180 mL were taken at multiple time points, with the exception of two participants who underwent leukapheresis at a single time point. Anti-CD3/anti-CD28 stimulation activated a higher proportion of cells, with a lower memory fraction, than antigen stimulation.

Paper-wide results and their limitations: A correlation was observed between TCR oligoclonality and proviral oligoclonality within the same sorted populations. Antigen-responding cells were enriched for degenerate expanded CDR3beta sequences, which suggests convergent selection of CD4+ responses to CMV and Gag. Bulk TCR analyses could not be restricted to the rare CMV-responding cells that actually carried HIV-1 proviruses. Only a small number of individuals took part in the study, and only a limited range of antigens was tested. TCRbeta richness in CMV- and Gag-responding cells was significantly lower than in anti-CD3/anti-CD28-responding cells; CMV-responding cells had higher oligoclonality than CD3/CD28-stimulated and Gag-responding cells.

Germline trimming: 5 bases from V, 4 bases from J; junction bases outside gene matches: 9. Spanning cysteine to phenylalanine, the CDR3 consists of 14 amino acids. Left in the record is the CDR3 DNA by itself, 42 bases read in frame from the first base. Based on the germline V gene (reference sequence), the CDR1 and CDR2 sequences are GTSNPN and SVGIG. The treatment or condition label for this specimen denotes: suppressive antiretroviral therapy. As a nonspecific positive control representing the CD4+ T cell repertoire, cells were stimulated with anti-CD3/anti-CD28 magnetic beads. Responding CD4+ T cells were sorted by upregulation of both CD40 ligand and CD69. HIV-1-infected adults in whom suppressive ART had been started during chronic infection were enrolled as participants. Participants had undetectable plasma HIV-1 RNA below 50 copies/mL for at least 4 years. To be included, a participant needed positive CMV serology and a CD4+ T cell count above 400 cells/uL. Before stimulation, PBMCs were isolated using density centrifugation and then depleted of CD8+ T cells. For around 18 hours, the CD8-depleted PBMCs were stimulated with anti-CD28/CD49d costimulation, a CD40-blocking antibody, and enfuvirtide to prevent new infections. Cells were sorted on a Beckman Coulter MoFlo Legacy or XDP sorter, with propidium iodide excluding dead cells. For samples with more than one million cells, genomic DNA was extracted with the QIAamp DNA Mini Kit, and for all other samples the Quick-DNA Microprep Kit was used.

The immunoSEQ hsTCRB assay version 4 in survey mode was used to sequence TCRbeta repertoires from genomic DNA. For TCRbeta sequencing, genomic DNA was diluted to approximately 10 ng/uL, with up to about 1 ug used per sample. In the paper's pipeline: ImmunoSeq Analyzer 3.0 was used for analysis of TCRbeta data, and diversity was computed on productive nucleotide rearrangements. The improved Chao index was used to estimate lower-bound TCR diversity, and the Gini coefficient was used to estimate clonality using the Immunarch R package. Nucleotide rearrangements that differed but encoded the same CDR3beta amino acid sequence were counted as separate clonotypes. Differential abundance analysis found TCRbeta sequences that were significantly enriched in antigen-responding cells compared with anti-CD3/anti-CD28-activated cells. GLIPH2 clustered TCRs by predicted peptide-MHC specificity, both within individual participants and across merged participant data sets. The clones in this table, taken by TCRdb from immuneACCESS, are in-frame only. Not every clone is retained; where verified, under half of the shortfall comes from an unresolved V gene, and the cause of the rest is unknown. Clonal size and the V and J genes are those of that table, whereas D and trimming came from the DNA. Within this sample are about 37,000 clones, with around 90% of them counted one time only. The ten largest clones take up roughly 1.3% of the sample.

Turning to this clone: Its antigen is currently not known. Nothing much larger sits one base from this clone, and base qualities are not available.

Recombination connected TRBV30 to TRBJ1-2; 8 junctional bases match TRBD1. This sequence was found in an adult man with HIV who was CMV-seropositive. Sample: CD4+ T cells sorted from PBMCs after roughly 20-hour stimulation, taken from a patient who received antiretroviral therapy. This sample's cell subset or site label indicates: CD40L+CD69+ CD4 T cells responding to anti-CD3/anti-CD28 beads, representing the overall repertoire. This receptor carries the CDR3 CAWAISGGFYGYTF. The bases are TGTGCCTGGGCGATTTCAGGGGGCTTCTATGGCTACACCTTC.